The 5 T cell receptor beta chains below come from one sample, sequenced in a study of blood T cells in healthy people across ages. For the second PCR, which ran for roughly 6 to 11 cycles, a sample-barcoded 5' primer and a J-beta primer mix were used. MiXCR was run by TCRdb on the 5' RACE reads, yielding one entry per CDR3 protein. The sample shows approximately 800,000 distinct CDR3 sequences, around 34% of them seen only once. Sequenced: blood. Source of these receptors: a man between 18 and 35 years old in good health.

The rearrangement uses TRBV5-1 and TRBJ2-1, with D perhaps matching TRBD1 or TRBD2 (6 bases each). CDR1 is SGHRS, CDR2 YFSETQ, per germline. The CDR3 totals 13 residues. Trimming took 4 bases from V and 5 from J, leaving 10 bases between them. The CDR3 sequence: CASSGGQNNEQFF. CDR3 coding DNA: TGCGCCAGCAGCGGGGGGCAGAACAATGAGCAGTTCTTC.

The gene calls are TRBV20-1 and TRBJ1-1; D gene uncertain. V lost 1 base to trimming and J lost 2 bases, with 8 bases between them. The CDR3 is 13 residues long. CDR1 is DFQATT and CDR2 is SNEGSKA in the germline V gene (reference sequence). This CDR3 reads CSARALHNTEAFF. In DNA form, the CDR3 reads TGCAGTGCTAGAGCTCTCCATAACACTGAAGCTTTCTTT.

The sample holds a few counts of this clonotype. V is TRBV11-2 and J is TRBJ2-1; 13 bases agree with TRBD2. The CDR3 runs 21 residues. The J segment lost 0 bases and the V segment lost 5 bases, leaving 16 bases of the junction unmatched. Germline V gene lookup returns CDR1 SGHAT and CDR2 FQNNGV. DNA of the CDR3: TGTGCCAGCAGCGCCCGAGGCGGACTAGCGGGAGCCAAAAGCTCCTACAATGAGCAGTTCTTC. Its protein is CASSARGGLAGAKSSYNEQFF.

The CDR3 is CASSGEGPQETQYF. The CDR3 nucleotides are TGCGCCAGCAGTGGCGAGGGACCCCAAGAGACCCAGTACTTC. The chain carries TRBV10-1 and TRBJ2-5, with D possibly being TRBD1 or TRBD2 (5 bases each). The germline V gene encodes CDR1 WNHNN and CDR2 SYGVQD (reference sequence). The CDR3 is 14 amino acids. V dropped 4 bases and J dropped 1 base, with 10 bases sitting between them.

This clonotype was recorded a few times. The chain joins TRBV5-6 to TRBJ1-1, with 9 bases identical to TRBD1. Per the germline V gene, CDR1 is SGHDT and CDR2 is YYEEEE. The trim removed 4 bases at V and 0 bases at J, leaving 13 bases unmatched. The CDR3 totals 18 residues. The CDR3 loop reads CASSGRDRDTSMNTEAFF. CDR3 nucleotides: TGTGCCAGCAGCGGCCGGGACAGGGATACATCAATGAACACTGAAGCTTTCTTT.